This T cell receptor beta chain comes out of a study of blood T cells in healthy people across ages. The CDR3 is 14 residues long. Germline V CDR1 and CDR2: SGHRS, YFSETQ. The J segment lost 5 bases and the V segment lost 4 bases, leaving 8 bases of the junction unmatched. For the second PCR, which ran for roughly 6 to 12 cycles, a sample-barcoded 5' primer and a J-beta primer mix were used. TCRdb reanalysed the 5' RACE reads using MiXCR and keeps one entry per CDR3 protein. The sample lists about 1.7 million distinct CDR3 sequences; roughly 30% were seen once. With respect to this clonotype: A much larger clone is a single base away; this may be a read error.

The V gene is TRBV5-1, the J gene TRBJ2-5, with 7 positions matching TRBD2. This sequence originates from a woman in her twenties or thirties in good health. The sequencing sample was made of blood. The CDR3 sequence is CASSLTSASETQYF. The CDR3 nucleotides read TGCGCCAGCAGCCTAACTAGCGCCAGTGAGACCCAGTACTTC. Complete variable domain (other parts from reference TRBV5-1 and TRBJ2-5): KAGVTQTPRYLIKTRGQQVTLSCSPISGHRSVSWYQQTPGQGLQFLFEYFSETQRNKGNFPGRFSGRQFSNSRSEMNVSTLELGDSALYLCASSLTSASETQYFGPGTRLLVL.